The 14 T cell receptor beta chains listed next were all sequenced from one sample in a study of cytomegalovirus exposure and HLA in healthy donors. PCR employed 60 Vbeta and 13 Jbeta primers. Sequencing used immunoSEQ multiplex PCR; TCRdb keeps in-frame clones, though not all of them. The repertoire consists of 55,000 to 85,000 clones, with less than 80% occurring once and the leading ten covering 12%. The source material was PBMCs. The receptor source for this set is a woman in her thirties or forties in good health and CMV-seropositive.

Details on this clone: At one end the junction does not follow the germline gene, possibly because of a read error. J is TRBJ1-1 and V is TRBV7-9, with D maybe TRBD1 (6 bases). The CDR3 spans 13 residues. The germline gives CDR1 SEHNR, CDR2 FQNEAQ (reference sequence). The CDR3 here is CSSSAEGGTEAFF. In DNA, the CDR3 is TGTTCCAGCAGCGCCGAAGGGGGCACTGAAGCTTTCTTT. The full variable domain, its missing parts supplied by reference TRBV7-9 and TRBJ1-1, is DTGVSQNPRHKITKRGQNVTFRCDPISEHNRLYWYRQTLGQGPEFLTYFQNEAQLEKSRLLSDRFSAERPKGSFSTLEIQRTEQGDSAMYLCSSSAEGGTEAFFGQGTRLTVV.

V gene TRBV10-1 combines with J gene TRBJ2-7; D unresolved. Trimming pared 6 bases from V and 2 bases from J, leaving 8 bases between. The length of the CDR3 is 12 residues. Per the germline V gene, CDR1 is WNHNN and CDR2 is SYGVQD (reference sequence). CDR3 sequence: CASSRNPYEQYF. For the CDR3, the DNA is TGCGCCAGCAGCAGGAACCCCTACGAGCAGTACTTC.

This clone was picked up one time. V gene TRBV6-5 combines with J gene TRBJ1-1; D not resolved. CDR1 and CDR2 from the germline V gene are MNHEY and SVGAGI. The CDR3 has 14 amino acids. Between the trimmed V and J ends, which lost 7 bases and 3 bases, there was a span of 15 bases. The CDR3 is CASTDTGFDTEAFF. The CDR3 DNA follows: TGTGCCAGCACCGACACGGGATTTGACACTGAAGCTTTCTTT.

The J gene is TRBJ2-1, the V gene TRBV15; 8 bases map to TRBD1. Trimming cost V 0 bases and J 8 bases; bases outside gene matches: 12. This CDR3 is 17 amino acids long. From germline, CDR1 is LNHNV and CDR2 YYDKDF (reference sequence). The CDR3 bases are TGTGCCACCAGCAGAGATCGTTTAGCACAGGGGGTGGATGAGCAGTTCTTC. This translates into CATSRDRLAQGVDEQFF.

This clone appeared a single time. The CDR3 bases are TGCGCCAGCAGCTTGTACGGGACAGGGGCAACTAATGAAAAACTGTTTTTT. As protein: CASSLYGTGATNEKLFF. The chain couples TRBV5-1 to TRBJ1-4; the match to TRBD1 covers 10 bases. V lost 1 base and J lost 0; bases outside the gene matches: 3. In germline, CDR1 is SGHRS, CDR2 YFSETQ. The CDR3 spans 17 residues.

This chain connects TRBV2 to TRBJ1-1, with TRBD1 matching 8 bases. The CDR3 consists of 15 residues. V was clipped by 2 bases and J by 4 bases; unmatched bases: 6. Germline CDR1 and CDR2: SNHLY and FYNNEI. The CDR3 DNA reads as TGTGCCAGCAGTGAACAGGGGGCCGGGGGCACTGAAGCTTTCTTT. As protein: CASSEQGAGGTEAFF.

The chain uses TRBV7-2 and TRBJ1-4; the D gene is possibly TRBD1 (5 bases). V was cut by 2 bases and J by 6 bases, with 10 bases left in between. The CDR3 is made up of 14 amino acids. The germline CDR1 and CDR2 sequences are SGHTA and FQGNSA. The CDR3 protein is CASSLRGSYEKLFF. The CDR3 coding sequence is TGTGCCAGCAGCTTACGGGGGTCGTATGAAAAACTGTTTTTT.

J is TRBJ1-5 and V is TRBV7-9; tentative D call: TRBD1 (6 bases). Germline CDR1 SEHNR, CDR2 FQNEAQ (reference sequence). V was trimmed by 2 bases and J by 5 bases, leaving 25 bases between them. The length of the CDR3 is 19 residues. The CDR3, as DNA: TGTGCCAGCAGCTTATTTAGGGCATCTCACAGGGTTATGGATCAGCCCCAGCATTTT. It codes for CASSLFRASHRVMDQPQHF.

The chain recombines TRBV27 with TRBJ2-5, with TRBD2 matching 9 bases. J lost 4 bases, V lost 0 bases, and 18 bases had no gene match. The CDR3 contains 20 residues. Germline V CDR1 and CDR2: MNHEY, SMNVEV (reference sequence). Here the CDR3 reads CASSLSPPTGIGLASETQYF. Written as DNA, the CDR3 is TGTGCCAGCAGTTTATCCCCCCCCACCGGGATAGGACTAGCGTCAGAGACCCAGTACTTC.

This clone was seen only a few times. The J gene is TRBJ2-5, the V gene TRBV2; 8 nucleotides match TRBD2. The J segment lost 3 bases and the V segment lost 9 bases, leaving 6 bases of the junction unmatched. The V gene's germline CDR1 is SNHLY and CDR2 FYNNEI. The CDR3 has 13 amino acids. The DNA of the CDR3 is TGTGCCAGTTTACTACTAGCGGAAGAGACCCAGTACTTC. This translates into CASLLLAEETQYF. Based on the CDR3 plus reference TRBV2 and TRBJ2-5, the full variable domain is EPEVTQTPSHQVTQMGQEVILRCVPISNHLYFYWYRQILGQKVEFLVSFYNNEISEKSEIFDDQFSVERPDGSNFTLKIRSTKLEDSAMYFCASLLLAEETQYFGPGTRLLVL.

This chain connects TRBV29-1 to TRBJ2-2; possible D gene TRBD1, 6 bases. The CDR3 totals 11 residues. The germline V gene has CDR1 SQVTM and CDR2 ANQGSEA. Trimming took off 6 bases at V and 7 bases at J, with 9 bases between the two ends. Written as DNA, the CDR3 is TGCAGCGTGACAGGAGGCGGGGAGCTGTTTTTT. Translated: CSVTGGGELFF.

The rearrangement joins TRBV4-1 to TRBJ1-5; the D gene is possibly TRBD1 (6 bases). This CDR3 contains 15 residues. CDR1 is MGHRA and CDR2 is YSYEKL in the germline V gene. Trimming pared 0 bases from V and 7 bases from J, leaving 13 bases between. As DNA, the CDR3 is TGCGCCAGCAGCCAAGAGGGGGCAGGTCGGCAGCCCCAGCATTTT. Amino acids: CASSQEGAGRQPQHF.

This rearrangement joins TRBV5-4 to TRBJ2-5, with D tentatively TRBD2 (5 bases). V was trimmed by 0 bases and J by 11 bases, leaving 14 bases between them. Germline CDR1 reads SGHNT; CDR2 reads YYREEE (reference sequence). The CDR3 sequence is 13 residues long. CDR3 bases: TGTGCCAGCAGCTTGGAGGGCAACTCGGGACAGTACTTC. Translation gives CASSLEGNSGQYF.

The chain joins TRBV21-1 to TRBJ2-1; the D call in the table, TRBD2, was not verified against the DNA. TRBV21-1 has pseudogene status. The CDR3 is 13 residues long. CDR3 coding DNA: TGTGCCAGCAACAGCGGGGGGAACAATGAGCAGTTCTTC. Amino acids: CASNSGGNNEQFF.